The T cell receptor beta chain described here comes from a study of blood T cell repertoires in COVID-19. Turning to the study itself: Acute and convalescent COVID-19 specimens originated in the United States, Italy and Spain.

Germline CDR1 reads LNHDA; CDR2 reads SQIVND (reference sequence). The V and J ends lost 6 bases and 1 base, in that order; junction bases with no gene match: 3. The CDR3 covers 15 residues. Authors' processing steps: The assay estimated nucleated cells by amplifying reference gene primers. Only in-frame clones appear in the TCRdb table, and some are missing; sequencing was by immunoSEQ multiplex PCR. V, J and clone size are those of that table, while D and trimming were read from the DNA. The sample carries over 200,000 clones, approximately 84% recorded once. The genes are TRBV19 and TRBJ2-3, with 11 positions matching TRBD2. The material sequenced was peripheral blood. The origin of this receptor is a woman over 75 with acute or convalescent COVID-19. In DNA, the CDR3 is TGTGCCAGTAGGCAGACTAGCGGGGGCACAGATACGCAGTATTTT. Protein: CASRQTSGGTDTQYF.